This T cell receptor (beta chain) was captured in a study of cytomegalovirus exposure and HLA in healthy donors. A note on this clone: Its matching antigen is unknown.

The germline V and J ends were trimmed by 6 bases and 1 base, with 21 bases remaining between them. Germline lookup yields CDR1 SEHNR and CDR2 FQNEAQ (reference sequence). The length of the CDR3 is 17 residues. Primers included in the PCR were 60 Vbeta and 13 Jbeta primers. Sequencing used immunoSEQ multiplex PCR; TCRdb keeps in-frame clones, though not all of them. The table lists 33,000 or so clones, roughly 90% of them singletons. Study outcomes and limitations: Apparent HLA restriction characterized most CMV-associated TCR beta chains in a later analysis. Researchers catalogued 160 or so TCR beta chains as cytomegalovirus-associated.

The sequenced material came from PBMCs. This sequence originates from a woman aged 18-30 years in good health and CMV-seronegative. The chain links TRBV7-9 to TRBJ1-1, with D tentatively TRBD1 (6 bases). In DNA, the CDR3 is TGTGCCAGCAGGCCCCGGGACACCTCGTCGGGGAACACTGAAGCTTTCTTT. Translating gives CASRPRDTSSGNTEAFF.